The following is a T cell receptor beta chain sequence with its context. Sequencing templates came from extracted RNA that was reverse transcribed into cDNA. The table came from immunoSEQ multiplex PCR; TCRdb's copy has only in-frame clones and leaves some out. Here the sample spans about 160,000 clones, 50% to 70% being singletons. This sample is drawn from a study of CD8+ T cells in alopecia areata. Across the whole study: Oral tofacitinib, 5 to 10 mg twice daily, was given in an open-label trial.

Treatment noted: oral pan-JAK inhibitor, 5-10 mg twice daily. The origin of this receptor is a human donor with alopecia areata. The sample in question was CD4+ T cells sorted from blood, obtained at week 4, from a patient treated with tofacitinib.

The CDR3 is CAWTSGGASYNEQFF. The CDR3 coding sequence is TGTGCCTGGACTAGCGGGGGGGCGTCCTACAATGAGCAGTTCTTC. The chain recombines TRBV30 with TRBJ2-1; TRBD2 matches 12 bases. J gave up 1 base and V 4 bases, and 2 bases lay outside the gene matches. CDR1 is GTSNPN and CDR2 is SVGIG in the germline V gene (reference sequence). There are 15 residues in the CDR3. Full variable domain (rest looked up from reference TRBV30 and TRBJ2-1): SQTIHQWPATLVQPVGSPLSLECTVEGTSNPNLYWYRQAAGRGLQLLFYSVGIGQISSEVPQNLSASRPQDRQFILSSKKLLLSDSGFYLCAWTSGGASYNEQFFGPGTRLTVL.